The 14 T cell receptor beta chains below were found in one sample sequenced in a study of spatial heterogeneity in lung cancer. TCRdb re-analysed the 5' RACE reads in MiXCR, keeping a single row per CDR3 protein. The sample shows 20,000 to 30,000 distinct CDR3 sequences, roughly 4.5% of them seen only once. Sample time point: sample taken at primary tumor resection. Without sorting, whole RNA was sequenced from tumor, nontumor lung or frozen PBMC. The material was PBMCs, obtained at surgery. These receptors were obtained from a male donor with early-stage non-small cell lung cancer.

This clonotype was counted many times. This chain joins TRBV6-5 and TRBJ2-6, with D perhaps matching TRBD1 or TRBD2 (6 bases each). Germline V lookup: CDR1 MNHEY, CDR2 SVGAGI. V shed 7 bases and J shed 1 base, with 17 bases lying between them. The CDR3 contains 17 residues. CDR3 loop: CASTLTGGGSGANVLTF. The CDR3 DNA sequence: TGTGCCAGCACACTTACAGGAGGGGGGTCTGGGGCCAACGTCCTGACTTTC.

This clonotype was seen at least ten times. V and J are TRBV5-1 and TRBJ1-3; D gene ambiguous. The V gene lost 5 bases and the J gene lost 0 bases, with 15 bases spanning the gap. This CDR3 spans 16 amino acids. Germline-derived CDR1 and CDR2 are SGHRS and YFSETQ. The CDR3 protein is CASRSYAGSSGNTIYF. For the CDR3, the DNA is TGCGCCAGCAGGTCCTACGCAGGAAGCTCTGGAAACACCATATATTTT.

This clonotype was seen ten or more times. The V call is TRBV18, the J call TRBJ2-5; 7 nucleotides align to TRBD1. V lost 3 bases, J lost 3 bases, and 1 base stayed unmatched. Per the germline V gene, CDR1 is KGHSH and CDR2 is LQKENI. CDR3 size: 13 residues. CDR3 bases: TGTGCCAGCTCACCGACAGGGAAAGAGACCCAGTACTTC. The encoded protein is CASSPTGKETQYF.

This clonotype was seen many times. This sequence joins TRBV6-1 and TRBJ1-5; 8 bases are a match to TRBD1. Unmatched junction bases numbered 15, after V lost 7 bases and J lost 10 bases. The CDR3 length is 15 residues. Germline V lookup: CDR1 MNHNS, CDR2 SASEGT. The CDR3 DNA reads TGTGCCAGCAACTCAATACAGGGGGGATTCTTTCCCCAGCATTTT. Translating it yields CASNSIQGGFFPQHF.

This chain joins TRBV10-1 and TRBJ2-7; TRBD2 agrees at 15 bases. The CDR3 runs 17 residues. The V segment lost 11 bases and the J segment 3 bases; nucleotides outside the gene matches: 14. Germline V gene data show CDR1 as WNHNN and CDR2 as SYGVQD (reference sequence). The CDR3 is CAPGGTSGRCPLYEQYF. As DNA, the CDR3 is TGCGCCCCCGGGGGGACTAGCGGGAGGTGCCCCCTCTACGAGCAGTACTTC.

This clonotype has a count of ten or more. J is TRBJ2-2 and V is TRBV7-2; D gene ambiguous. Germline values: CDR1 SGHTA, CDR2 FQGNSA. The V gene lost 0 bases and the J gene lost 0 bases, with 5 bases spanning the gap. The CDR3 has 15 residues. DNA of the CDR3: TGTGCCAGCAGCTTAGCGCAGACGAACACCGGGGAGCTGTTTTTT. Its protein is CASSLAQTNTGELFF.

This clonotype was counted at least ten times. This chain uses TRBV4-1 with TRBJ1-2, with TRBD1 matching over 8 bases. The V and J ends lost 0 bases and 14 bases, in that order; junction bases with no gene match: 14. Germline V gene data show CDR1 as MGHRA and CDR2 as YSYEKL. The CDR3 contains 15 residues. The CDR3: CASSQDQDRGGGRTF. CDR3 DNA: TGCGCCAGCAGCCAAGACCAAGACAGGGGAGGGGGTAGGACCTTC.

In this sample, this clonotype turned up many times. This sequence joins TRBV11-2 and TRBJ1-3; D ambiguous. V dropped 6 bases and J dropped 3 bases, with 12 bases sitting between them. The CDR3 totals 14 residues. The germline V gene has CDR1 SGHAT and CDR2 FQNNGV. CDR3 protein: CASSSAVLGNTIYF. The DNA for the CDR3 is TGTGCCAGCAGTTCCGCCGTTCTTGGAAACACCATATATTTT.

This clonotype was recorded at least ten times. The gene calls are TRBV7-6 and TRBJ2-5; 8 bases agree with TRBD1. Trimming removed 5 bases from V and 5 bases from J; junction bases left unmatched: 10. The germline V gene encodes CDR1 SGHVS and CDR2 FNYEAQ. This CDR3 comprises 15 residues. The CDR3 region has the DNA TGTGCCAGCAGCCCCCTCGTGCAGGGGGCGGAGACCCAGTACTTC. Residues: CASSPLVQGAETQYF.

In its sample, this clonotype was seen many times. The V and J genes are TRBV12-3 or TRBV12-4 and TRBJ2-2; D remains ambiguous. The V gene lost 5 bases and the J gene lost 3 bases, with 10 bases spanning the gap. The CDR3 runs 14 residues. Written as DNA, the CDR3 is TGTGCCAGCAGTCCCCCTAGTCACACCGGGGAGCTGTTTTTT. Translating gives CASSPPSHTGELFF.

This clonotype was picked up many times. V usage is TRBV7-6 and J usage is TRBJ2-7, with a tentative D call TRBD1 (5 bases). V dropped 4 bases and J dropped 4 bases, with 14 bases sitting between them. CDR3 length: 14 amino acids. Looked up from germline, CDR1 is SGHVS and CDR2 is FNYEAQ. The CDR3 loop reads CASSSGHLNYEQYF. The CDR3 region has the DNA TGTGCCAGCAGCTCCGGACACCTTAATTACGAGCAGTACTTC.

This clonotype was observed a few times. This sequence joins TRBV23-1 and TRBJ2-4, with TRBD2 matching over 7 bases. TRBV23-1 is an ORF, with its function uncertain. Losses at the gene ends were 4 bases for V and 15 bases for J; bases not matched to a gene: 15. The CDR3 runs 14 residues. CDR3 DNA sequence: TGCGCCAGCAGTCCTCTACCCCCCCCGGGGGGAAGGTACTTC. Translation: CASSPLPPPGGRYF.

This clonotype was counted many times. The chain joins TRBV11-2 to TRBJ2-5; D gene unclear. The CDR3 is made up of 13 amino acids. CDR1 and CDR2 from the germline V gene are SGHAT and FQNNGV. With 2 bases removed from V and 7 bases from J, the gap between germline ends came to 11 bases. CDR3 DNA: TGTGCCAGCAGCTTAACCCCGCTGGGGACCCAGTACTTC. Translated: CASSLTPLGTQYF.

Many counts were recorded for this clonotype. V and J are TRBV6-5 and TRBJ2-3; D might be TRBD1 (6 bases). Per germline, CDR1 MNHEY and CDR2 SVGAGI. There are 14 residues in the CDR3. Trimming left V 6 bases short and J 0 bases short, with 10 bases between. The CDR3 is CASREGVSTDTQYF. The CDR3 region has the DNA TGTGCCAGCAGAGAGGGGGTTAGCACAGATACGCAGTATTTT.